The T cell receptor (beta chain) described here comes from a study of T cell responses to AZD1222 COVID-19 vaccine. Findings and caveats of the study: The CD4 TCRs associated with vaccination extended across spike and predominated at 160-218 and 743-854.

As to this clone: Its specificity is unknown.

The V end was cut by 5 bases, the J end by 7 bases, with 12 bases between. The CDR3 covers 13 residues. Germline V gene lookup returns CDR1 SGHVS and CDR2 FQNEAQ. Some clones are missing from TCRdb's copy, which holds only in-frame ones; the method was immunoSEQ multiplex PCR. The sample includes about 150,000 clones, just over 90% of them seen just once. The clonotype was recovered from an adult in good health. The sample was peripheral blood, taken on day 0 of MenACWY control vaccination. The J gene is TRBJ2-1, the V gene TRBV7-8, with D possibly matching TRBD2 (7 bases). CDR3 residues: CASSPRGGNEQFF. The DNA of the CDR3 is TGTGCCAGCAGCCCAAGGGGGGGGAATGAGCAGTTCTTC.